This entry features one T cell receptor beta chain sequence. What it binds is not known. Germline-derived CDR1 and CDR2 are SEHNR and FQNEAQ (reference sequence). CDR3 length: 17 amino acids. V was shortened by 2 bases and J by 0 bases, with 15 bases between the two germline ends. TCRdb's table, derived via immunoSEQ multiplex PCR, lists solely in-frame clones and lacks some. The top ten clones hold approximately 1.2% of a sample with about 1,800,000 clones, about 95% of them seen once. The record originates from a study of shared clonotypes between healthy human individuals. Notes on the study in general: Researchers sampled blood only, noting tissue repertoires likely differ.

Naive CD8 cells comprised CD45RO-negative, CCR7-positively selected cells, excluding terminally differentiated effector memory CD45RA+ cells. All participating donors were Caucasian adults from Nashville, Tennessee. Sequencing was performed on naive CD8+ T cells sorted from blood. The chain links TRBV7-9 to TRBJ2-3; a possible D gene is TRBD2 (5 bases). This clonotype was sampled from a man aged 18-30 years in good health. The CDR3 DNA follows: TGTGCCAGCAGCTTAAGTTTGGAGGACCTTAGCACAGATACGCAGTATTTT. Its translation is CASSLSLEDLSTDTQYF.